Listed below are T cell receptor beta chains from one sample, sequenced in a study of patients and donors after allogeneic stem cell transplantation. TCRdb reanalysed the RT-PCR reads using MiXCR and keeps one entry per CDR3 protein. The sample lists 30,000 or so distinct CDR3 sequences; around 6.8% were seen once. Sequencing used blood, either unsorted or a sorted T cell fraction (not recorded which). The receptors shown here come from a human donor who was either an allogeneic HSCT recipient or a stem cell or donor lymphocyte infusion donor (not recorded which). It is not recorded whose cells these are; they may come from a transplant donor. Each CDR3 is given with its conserved first and last residue. Size is omitted from some rows. Given values are once, few, many or a class for expanded clones.

>TRBV6-1|many|17|TRBJ1-6
CASREWRRQGQNSPLHF
>TRBV29-1|many|12|TRBJ1-2
CSVDTGPYGYTF
>TRBV4-2|few|18|TRBJ2-7
CASSQDSLSTGVPYEQYF
>TRBV5-1|medium-sized|18|TRBJ1-1
CASSLGGSLSLLNTEAFF
>TRBV28|many|16|TRBJ2-1
CASSLGQGGSYNEQFF
>TRBV27|many|15|TRBJ2-7
CASRIPGTGFHEQYF
>TRBV6-5|-|17|TRBJ2-6
CASSFGTGPSGANVLTF
>TRBV10-3|few|14|TRBJ2-7
CAITVGQHSTEQYF
>TRBV30|few|12|TRBJ2-2
CAWSVLSGELFF
>TRBV27|-|15|TRBJ2-1
CASSQGQGARNEQFF